Following are 13 T cell receptor beta chains from one sample sequenced in a study of OX40 agonist ivuxolimab in advanced cancers. Using immunoSEQ multiplex PCR, the repertoire was profiled, and TCRdb retains in-frame clones only, with some absent. The sample records about 54,000 clones, just over 90% being singletons. The sequencing used CD4+ or CD8+ T cells sorted from blood, collected in a trial of the OX40 agonist ivuxolimab. Every receptor here comes from an adult with an advanced solid tumor such as melanoma, head and neck, liver or kidney cancer.

V is TRBV28 and J is TRBJ2-1, with 7 bases lining up with TRBD2. Germline V lookup: CDR1 MDHEN, CDR2 SYDVKM. V lost 2 bases and J lost 9; bases outside the gene matches: 4. CDR3 length: 13 amino acids. CDR3 nucleotides: TGTGCCAGCAGTTTACCGGGGGGAGGTGAGCAGTTCTTC. Translation gives CASSLPGGGEQFF.

This chain links TRBV2 with TRBJ2-5, with D possibly called TRBD1 or TRBD2 (5 bases each). V shed 7 bases and J shed 1 base, with 13 bases lying between them. Germline-derived CDR1 and CDR2 are SNHLY and FYNNEI. The CDR3 has 14 residues. The CDR3 sequence: CASTPGPPQETQYF. The CDR3, as DNA: TGTGCCAGCACCCCGGGGCCACCCCAAGAGACCCAGTACTTC.

V usage is TRBV29-1 and J usage is TRBJ2-5, with D perhaps matching TRBD1 or TRBD2 (5 bases each). V lost 5 bases, J lost 4 bases, and 14 bases lay in between. This CDR3 spans 13 amino acids. CDR1 and CDR2 from the germline V gene are SQVTM and ANQGSEA. The CDR3 region has the DNA TGCAGCGTTCTGCCGAGGGGCGGAGAGACCCAGTACTTC. Translation: CSVLPRGGETQYF.

The genes are TRBV19 and TRBJ1-2; TRBD1 aligns across 9 bases. The CDR3 is 14 residues long. With 4 bases clipped from V and 3 bases from J, the junction kept 3 bases outside the gene matches. Germline CDR1 reads LNHDA; CDR2 reads SQIVND (reference sequence). The CDR3 coding sequence is TGTGCCAGTAGTACCCGGGACAGGGACTATGGCTACACCTTC. Translated, it gives CASSTRDRDYGYTF.

The genes are TRBV27 and TRBJ1-4; D gene ambiguous. Germline CDR1 reads MNHEY; CDR2 reads SMNVEV (reference sequence). V shed 8 bases and J shed 0 bases, with 10 bases lying between them. CDR3 length: 14 residues. CDR3 DNA sequence: TGTGCCAGCGCCAGGTTTGCAACTAATGAAAAACTGTTTTTT. This encodes CASARFATNEKLFF.

J is TRBJ2-7 and V is TRBV4-1; 10 bases agree with TRBD2. Germline loops: CDR1 MGHRA, CDR2 YSYEKL. V was pared by 2 bases and J by 2 bases, with 6 bases of the junction left unmatched. CDR3 length: 16 residues. The CDR3 is CASSQPLAGKAYEQYF. The CDR3 nucleotides are TGCGCCAGCAGCCAACCACTAGCGGGGAAAGCCTACGAGCAGTACTTC.

V usage is TRBV29-1 and J usage is TRBJ2-3; D not resolved. Germline V gives CDR1 SQVTM, CDR2 ANQGSEA. Trimming took off 4 bases at V and 0 bases at J, with 11 bases between the two ends. The CDR3 is 14 residues long. Written as DNA, the CDR3 is TGCAGCGTTGTCGAATTCTCTAGCACAGATACGCAGTATTTT. Amino acids: CSVVEFSSTDTQYF.

J is TRBJ1-1 and V is TRBV4-2; D gene uncertain. The germline V gene has CDR1 LGHNA and CDR2 YNFKEQ. The CDR3 contains 17 residues. Between the trimmed V and J ends, which lost 1 base and 1 base, there was a span of 16 bases. The CDR3 DNA sequence: TGTGCCAGCAGCCAAGGAGGCGGGGATCATACGAACACTGAAGCTTTCTTT. It translates to CASSQGGGDHTNTEAFF.

This clone was seen a single time. This chain links TRBV5-1 with TRBJ1-4, with a possible D match to TRBD1 (5 bases). The germline V gene has CDR1 SGHRS and CDR2 YFSETQ. This CDR3 comprises 14 residues. V dropped 4 bases and J dropped 8 bases, with 15 bases sitting between them. The chain's CDR3 is CASSLGRWGEKLFF. CDR3 sequence (DNA): TGCGCCAGCAGCCTCGGACGCTGGGGGGAAAAACTGTTTTTT.

The chain recombines TRBV4-1 with TRBJ2-7; D is unclear. The CDR3 covers 15 residues. Looked up from germline, CDR1 is MGHRA and CDR2 is YSYEKL. Trimming pared 1 base from V and 2 bases from J, leaving 12 bases between. CDR3 loop: CASSQASSWAYEQYF. CDR3 sequence (DNA): TGCGCCAGCAGCCAAGCGTCGAGCTGGGCCTACGAGCAGTACTTC.

This clone was observed a few times. The genes are TRBV7-2 and TRBJ2-2, with TRBD2 matching 9 bases. The CDR3 length is 19 residues. Per the germline V gene, CDR1 is SGHTA and CDR2 is FQGNSA. V shed 5 bases, J shed 2 bases, and the junction held 15 bases outside the gene matches. The CDR3 bases are TGTGCCAGCAGCCCTCGGGGGTCTAGCGGGAAAATAAACACCGGGGAGCTGTTTTTT. It encodes CASSPRGSSGKINTGELFF. Full variable domain (rest looked up from reference TRBV7-2 and TRBJ2-2): GAGVSQSPSNKVTEKGKDVELRCDPISGHTALYWYRQSLGQGLEFLIYFQGNSAPDKSGLPSDRFSAERTGGSVSTLTIQRTQQEDSAVYLCASSPRGSSGKINTGELFFGEGSRLTVL.

The chain carries TRBV30 and TRBJ2-5; no firm D call. CDR3 length: 10 amino acids. Trimming took off 3 bases at V and 4 bases at J, with 3 bases between the two ends. In germline, CDR1 is GTSNPN, CDR2 SVGIG (reference sequence). CDR3 coding DNA: TGTGCCTGGAGAATAGAGACCCAGTACTTC. This codes for CAWRIETQYF.

This clone was counted only a few times. The chain uses TRBV6-6 and TRBJ2-7; no reliable D call. The V gene lost 6 bases and the J gene lost 2 bases, with 11 bases spanning the gap. CDR3 length: 13 amino acids. Germline lookup yields CDR1 MNHNY and CDR2 SVGAGI (reference sequence). CDR3 loop: CASRLPGTYEQYF. The CDR3, as DNA: TGTGCCAGCAGGCTCCCGGGCACCTACGAGCAGTACTTC.